The source of this T cell receptor (beta chain) is a study of T cell responses to AZD1222 COVID-19 vaccine. General study findings and limits: The donors showed a predominance of white British ancestry and of females, with possible underestimation of clonal diversity. Baseline seropositives among AZD1222 recipients totaled only 6 or 7. At 160-218 and 743-854, vaccine-associated CD4 TCRs were dominant, and they spanned spike. Spike-specific TCR repertoires showed rising breadth and depth after two AZD1222 doses.

TCRdb's copy holds only in-frame clones and misses some; the assay was immunoSEQ multiplex PCR. The sample shows fewer than 120,000 clones, roughly 87% of them seen only once. As for this clone: Its antigen is not known.

Trimming took off 3 bases at V and 6 bases at J, with 11 bases between the two ends. CDR3 length equals 14 residues. CDR1 and CDR2 from the germline V gene are MDHEN and SYDVKM. The chain combines TRBV28 with TRBJ2-2, with TRBD2 as a possible D gene (5 bases). The sequence was obtained from an adult in good health. The sequenced sample was peripheral blood, obtained on day 0 of AZD1222 vaccination. The CDR3 sequence is CASSFRRQSGELFF. The CDR3 DNA sequence: TGTGCCAGCAGTTTTCGGAGGCAGTCCGGGGAGCTGTTTTTT.